The 7 T cell receptor beta chains reported below all come from one sample, sequenced in a study of T cell responses to AZD1222 COVID-19 vaccine. Libraries were prepared by immunoSEQ multiplex PCR; TCRdb keeps only in-frame clonotypes and omits some of them. The repertoire holds some 150,000 clones, around 85% seen once, with approximately 6.6% in the top ten. Sequencing was performed on peripheral blood, taken after recovery from COVID-19. The receptors here all came from an adult who had recovered from COVID-19.

The V gene is TRBV5-5, the J gene TRBJ1-5; D gene uncertain. Germline loops: CDR1 SGHKS, CDR2 YYEKEE (reference sequence). V was clipped by 1 base and J by 8 bases, with 10 bases between them. The CDR3 has 13 residues. The CDR3 reads CASSLRPWEPQHF. CDR3 nucleotides: TGTGCCAGCAGCTTGCGACCGTGGGAGCCCCAGCATTTT.

V gene TRBV6-4 combines with J gene TRBJ1-5; the D gene is possibly TRBD1 (6 bases). V lost 5 bases, J lost 0 bases, and 20 bases lay in between. The CDR3 is 18 amino acids. Germline CDR1 and CDR2: MRHNA and SNTAGT. The CDR3 loop is CASSTLGGPGYSNQPQHF. DNA of the CDR3: TGTGCCAGCAGTACGCTCGGGGGGCCCGGATATAGCAATCAGCCCCAGCATTTT.

The genes are TRBV12-3 or TRBV12-4 and TRBJ2-3; the D gene is possibly TRBD2 (5 bases). V lost 6 bases and J lost 6, with 13 bases in between. CDR3 size: 13 residues. The CDR3 region is CASSLTRWDTQYF. In DNA, the CDR3 is TGTGCCAGCAGCCTTACTAGGTGGGATACGCAGTATTTT.

J is TRBJ1-2 and V is TRBV19; TRBD1 matches at 11 bases. V was pared by 3 bases and J by 2 bases, with 8 bases of the junction left unmatched. The CDR3 spans 17 residues. CDR1 and CDR2 (germline): LNHDA, SQIVND (reference sequence). The CDR3 nucleotides read TGTGCCAGTAGTATCCGGAGGACAGGGGGCCTAAACTATGGCTACACCTTC. This codes for CASSIRRTGGLNYGYTF. Full variable domain (missing parts from reference TRBV19 and TRBJ1-2): DGGITQSPKYLFRKEGQNVTLSCEQNLNHDAMYWYRQDPGQGLRLIYYSQIVNDFQKGDIAEGYSVSREKKESFPLTVTSAQKNPTAFYLCASSIRRTGGLNYGYTFGSGTRLTVV.

The chain combines TRBV6-4 with TRBJ2-3; D tentatively reads TRBD1 or TRBD2 (6 bases each). The CDR3 length is 16 residues. V gave up 0 bases and J gave up 4 bases, with 14 bases separating them. The germline V gene encodes CDR1 MRHNA and CDR2 SNTAGT. In nucleotides, the CDR3 is TGTGCCAGCAGTGACTCGTCCGGGGGCGGTGCAGATACGCAGTATTTT. Amino acids: CASSDSSGGGADTQYF.

This clone appeared a single time. This chain uses TRBV10-3 with TRBJ1-1; D call uncertain. V was clipped by 6 bases and J by 6 bases, with 14 bases between them. The V gene's germline CDR1 is ENHRY and CDR2 SYGVKD. This CDR3 is 13 amino acids long. CDR3 in amino acids: CAIRLDWVAEAFF. The CDR3 DNA reads TGTGCCATCAGGCTTGACTGGGTAGCTGAAGCTTTCTTT.

On this clone: Other DNA sequences in the sample encode the same CDR3. V usage is TRBV5-1 and J usage is TRBJ2-7; D is perhaps TRBD1 or TRBD2 (5 bases each). V was clipped by 4 bases and J by 2 bases, with 13 bases between them. Germline CDR1 is SGHRS and CDR2 is YFSETQ. CDR3 length equals 14 residues. The CDR3 sequence is CASSPDRGPYEQYF. The CDR3 bases are TGCGCCAGCAGCCCGGACCGGGGCCCCTACGAGCAGTACTTC.